This T cell receptor (beta chain) emerged from a study of T cell changes during pregnancy in multiple sclerosis. Assay: immunoSEQ multiplex PCR; the TCRdb copy retains only in-frame clones and omits some. This sample has around 57,000 clones, with 91% found just once. The sample in question was peripheral blood, obtained in the third trimester of pregnancy. The source of this sequence is a female donor in good health, enrolled as a control in a pregnancy study.

CDR3 sequence (DNA): TGTGCCTGGAGACCTTCGGGGACAGGGCCCGACCCGTATCAGCCCCAGCATTTT. Protein product: CAWRPSGTGPDPYQPQHF. The genes are TRBV30 and TRBJ1-5, with 9 bases identical to TRBD1. The CDR3 has 18 amino acids. The germline CDR1 and CDR2 sequences are GTSNPN and SVGIG (reference sequence). V was pared by 3 bases and J by 5 bases, with 17 bases of the junction left unmatched.